This entry concerns a single T cell receptor beta chain. The target antigen is unknown. These data originate in a study of blood T cells in healthy people across ages. A J-beta primer mix and a sample-barcoded 5' primer were used in a second PCR of roughly 6 to 11 cycles. TCRdb ran MiXCR on the 5' RACE reads and lists one entry per CDR3 protein. Counted here are around 1,100,000 distinct CDR3 sequences, under 40% occurring once; the ten biggest clones make up 13%. General study results and limits: Naive T cell percentage and TCR beta diversity correlated strongly.

The germline V gene encodes CDR1 SGHRS and CDR2 YFSETQ. V was trimmed by 2 bases and J by 0 bases, leaving 9 bases between them. There are 14 residues in the CDR3. This receptor was taken from a man aged 18 to 35 in good health. The specimen sequenced was blood. The V call is TRBV5-1, the J call TRBJ2-7; maybe TRBD1 (6 bases). CDR3 in DNA: TGCGCCAGCAGCTTAGGACAGTACTCCTACGAGCAGTACTTC. Amino acid sequence: CASSLGQYSYEQYF.